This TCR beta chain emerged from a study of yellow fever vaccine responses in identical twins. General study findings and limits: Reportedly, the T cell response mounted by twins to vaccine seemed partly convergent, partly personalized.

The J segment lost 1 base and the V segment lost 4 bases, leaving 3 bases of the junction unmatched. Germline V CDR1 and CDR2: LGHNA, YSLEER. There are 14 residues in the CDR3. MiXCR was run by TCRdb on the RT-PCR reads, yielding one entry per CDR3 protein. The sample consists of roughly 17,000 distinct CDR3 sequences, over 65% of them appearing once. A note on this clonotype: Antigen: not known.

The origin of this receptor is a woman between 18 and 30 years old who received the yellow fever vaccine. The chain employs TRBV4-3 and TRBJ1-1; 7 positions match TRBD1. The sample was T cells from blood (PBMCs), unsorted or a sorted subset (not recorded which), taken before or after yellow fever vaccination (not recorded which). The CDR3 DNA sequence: TGCGCCAGCAGCCTAGGACAGGCGAACACTGAAGCTTTCTTT. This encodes CASSLGQANTEAFF.